The 20 T cell receptor beta chains below all came from one sample that was sequenced in a study of naive and memory T cell subsets. Findings and caveats of the study: A few larger clonotypes appeared in naive repertoires, especially CD8, possibly memory cells re-expressing CD45RA.

The beta constant-region primer was an equimolar mix of two oligonucleotides covering TRBC1 and TRBC2. Nested alpha and beta constant-region primers with the SP2 primer drove four PCR rounds on ligated cDNA. Each CDR3 protein gets one entry after TCRdb re-called the UMI-ligation and nested PCR reads with MiXCR. The data hold under 150,000 distinct CDR3 sequences, with approximately 21% observed a single time. For these receptors, no antigen is known. Sequencing was performed on naive CD8+ T cells from blood. Receptor source: a human donor in good health.

This clonotype was seen ten or more times. This chain connects TRBV7-8 to TRBJ1-4; D possibly corresponds to TRBD1 (5 bases). V was cut by 3 bases and J by 0 bases, with 20 bases left in between. This CDR3 region has 19 residues. Germline V CDR1 and CDR2: SGHVS, FQNEAQ. CDR3 in DNA: TGTGCCAGCAGCTTGACCGGGACGGAGCGCCATGCAACTAATGAAAAACTGTTTTTT. It translates to CASSLTGTERHATNEKLFF.

The chain employs TRBV29-1 and TRBJ2-6; D gene ambiguous. Germline CDR1 and CDR2: SQVTM and ANQGSEA. This CDR3 contains 15 residues. V was pared by 5 bases and J by 2 bases, with 13 bases between. In nucleotides, the CDR3 is TGCAGCGTTCAGAGCACGAACACTGGGGCCAACGTCCTGACTTTC. The encoded protein is CSVQSTNTGANVLTF.

V usage is TRBV20-1 and J usage is TRBJ2-3; D not resolved. This CDR3 has 14 amino acids. The V end was cut by 0 bases, the J end by 6 bases, with 13 bases between. Germline lookup yields CDR1 DFQATT and CDR2 SNEGSKA (reference sequence). The CDR3 loop reads CSARDQRNKDTQYF. Written as DNA, the CDR3 is TGCAGTGCTAGAGATCAGAGGAACAAGGATACGCAGTATTTT.

The rearrangement uses TRBV6-5 and TRBJ2-6; possibly TRBD1 for D (6 bases). Trimming took off 7 bases at V and 0 bases at J, with 10 bases between the two ends. The CDR3 covers 15 residues. Germline V CDR1 and CDR2: MNHEY, SVGAGI. The CDR3 here is CASINRDSGANVLTF. CDR3 nucleotides: TGTGCCAGCATCAACAGGGACTCTGGGGCCAACGTCCTGACTTTC.

This chain's CDR3 is CASSSRGNTGELFF. CDR3 in DNA: TGTGCCAGCAGTTCCAGGGGCAATACCGGGGAGCTGTTTTTT. J is TRBJ2-2 and V is TRBV28; the D gene is possibly TRBD1 (6 bases). CDR3 size: 14 residues. The germline V gene encodes CDR1 MDHEN and CDR2 SYDVKM. V dropped 4 bases and J dropped 5 bases, with 11 bases sitting between them. Using reference TRBV28 and TRBJ2-2 for the parts outside the CDR3, the full variable domain is DVKVTQSSRYLVKRTGEKVFLECVQDMDHENMFWYRQDPGLGLRLIYFSYDVKMKEKGDIPEGYSVSREKKERFSLILESASTNQTSMYLCASSSRGNTGELFFGEGSRLTVL.

This clonotype was counted only a few times. The CDR3 region has the DNA TGTGCCACCAGCAGAGTCGAGGGGTACCAAGAGACCCAGTACTTC. This gives the protein CATSRVEGYQETQYF. The genes are TRBV15 and TRBJ2-5; possibly TRBD1 or TRBD2 for D (5 bases each). The CDR3 extends over 15 amino acids. V gave up 1 base and J gave up 0 bases, with 9 bases separating them. Germline CDR1 and CDR2: LNHNV and YYDKDF (reference sequence).

The chain has TRBV27 and TRBJ2-3, with TRBD1 matching 7 bases. CDR1 is MNHEY and CDR2 is SMNVEV in the germline V gene (reference sequence). The V and J ends lost 4 bases and 0 bases, in that order; junction bases with no gene match: 1. The length of the CDR3 is 14 residues. The CDR3: CASSSTGSTDTQYF. The CDR3 DNA follows: TGTGCCAGCAGTTCGACAGGGAGCACAGATACGCAGTATTTT.

This clonotype was found a few times. The V gene is TRBV28, the J gene TRBJ2-2; D possibly corresponds to TRBD1 (6 bases). This CDR3 contains 13 residues. With 6 bases removed from V and 11 bases from J, the gap between germline ends came to 16 bases. Per germline, CDR1 MDHEN and CDR2 SYDVKM. DNA for the CDR3: TGTGCCAGCAGCATGGACAGCGCAATAGAGCTGTTTTTT. Protein: CASSMDSAIELFF. Complete variable domain (other parts from reference TRBV28 and TRBJ2-2): DVKVTQSSRYLVKRTGEKVFLECVQDMDHENMFWYRQDPGLGLRLIYFSYDVKMKEKGDIPEGYSVSREKKERFSLILESASTNQTSMYLCASSMDSAIELFFGEGSRLTVL.

The chain is built from TRBV28 and TRBJ2-2; D not resolved. Trimming cost V 2 bases and J 0 bases, with 7 bases left between them. Per the germline V gene, CDR1 is MDHEN and CDR2 is SYDVKM. The CDR3 contains 15 residues. The CDR3 reads CASSLVDSNTGELFF. The CDR3 nucleotides are TGTGCCAGCAGTTTAGTAGACTCGAACACCGGGGAGCTGTTTTTT.

The rearrangement joins TRBV6-2 or TRBV6-3 to TRBJ2-1; 7 bases fit TRBD2. Germline-derived CDR1 and CDR2 are MNHEY and SVGEGT. Trimming removed 4 bases from V and 8 bases from J; junction bases left unmatched: 8. This CDR3 is built from 14 residues. The chain's CDR3 is CASSSGLVRDEQFF. Here the CDR3 DNA reads TGTGCCAGCAGTTCAGGACTAGTAAGGGATGAGCAGTTCTTC.

This clonotype was found a few times. J is TRBJ2-3 and V is TRBV5-1, with D possibly being TRBD2 (6 bases). V lost 5 bases and J lost 6, with 16 bases in between. Per the germline V gene, CDR1 is SGHRS and CDR2 is YFSETQ. The CDR3 has 14 amino acids. CDR3 in DNA: TGCGCCAGCAGGCAGACTAGTTCGTTGGATACGCAGTATTTT. Translated: CASRQTSSLDTQYF.

This chain joins TRBV20-1 and TRBJ2-2; D remains unclear. The ends were cut back, 3 bases at V and 0 bases at J, with 8 bases in the middle. The length of the CDR3 is 14 residues. Germline loops: CDR1 DFQATT, CDR2 SNEGSKA (reference sequence). CDR3 DNA sequence: TGCAGTGCTAGTATTCCCCCGAACACCGGGGAGCTGTTTTTT. Residues: CSASIPPNTGELFF.

CDR3 sequence (DNA): TGTGCCAGCAGCGCGGGCCTCTACGAGCAGTACTTC. It is translated as CASSAGLYEQYF. The chain links TRBV6-1 to TRBJ2-7, with a possible D match to TRBD2 (5 bases). This CDR3 is built from 12 residues. CDR1 and CDR2 (germline): MNHNS, SASEGT. V was cut by 6 bases and J by 3 bases, with 9 bases left in between.

This clonotype turned up a few times. The chain couples TRBV5-1 to TRBJ1-5; 8 bases are shared with TRBD1. This CDR3 contains 19 residues. J lost 2 bases, V lost 0 bases, and 13 bases had no gene match. Per the germline V gene, CDR1 is SGHRS and CDR2 is YFSETQ. The CDR3 bases are TGCGCCAGCAGCTTGGCGGCAGGGGGCTTGAATGTGCGCAATCAGCCCCAGCATTTT. This translates into CASSLAAGGLNVRNQPQHF. Variable domain in full (rest from reference TRBV5-1 and TRBJ1-5): KAGVTQTPRYLIKTRGQQVTLSCSPISGHRSVSWYQQTPGQGLQFLFEYFSETQRNKGNFPGRFSGRQFSNSRSEMNVSTLELGDSALYLCASSLAAGGLNVRNQPQHFGDGTRLSIL.

The chain combines TRBV5-6 with TRBJ2-1, with 8 nucleotides matching TRBD2. This CDR3 region has 16 residues. V lost 1 base to trimming and J lost 10 bases; unmatched junction nucleotides: 13. Germline V gene sequence: CDR1 SGHDT, CDR2 YYEEEE. In nucleotides, the CDR3 is TGTGCCAGCAGCTTGATTCAAGCGGGGGACTTTTGGGAGCAGTTCTTC. Its protein product is CASSLIQAGDFWEQFF.

The V call is TRBV7-2, the J call TRBJ2-2; 9 bases fit TRBD2. The germline V gene encodes CDR1 SGHTA and CDR2 FQGNSA. V trimming: 5 bases; J trimming: 6 bases; junction bases outside the gene matches: 10. The CDR3 totals 16 residues. The CDR3 DNA sequence: TGTGCCAGCAGCATACTGATAGCGGGGGATCCCGGGGAGCTGTTTTTT. Its translation: CASSILIAGDPGELFF. Based on the CDR3 plus reference TRBV7-2 and TRBJ2-2, the full variable domain is GAGVSQSPSNKVTEKGKDVELRCDPISGHTALYWYRQSLGQGLEFLIYFQGNSAPDKSGLPSDRFSAERTGGSVSTLTIQRTQQEDSAVYLCASSILIAGDPGELFFGEGSRLTVL.

V and J are TRBV6-2 or TRBV6-3 and TRBJ2-1, with TRBD2 matching 13 bases. The germline CDR1 and CDR2 sequences are MNHEY and SVGEGT. The CDR3 spans 17 residues. Trimming removed 2 bases from V and 2 bases from J; junction bases left unmatched: 3. CDR3 DNA sequence: TGTGCCAGCAGTTACGGACTAGCGGGAGATACCTACAATGAGCAGTTCTTC. Its protein is CASSYGLAGDTYNEQFF.

This clonotype was seen only a few times. V usage is TRBV27 and J usage is TRBJ2-7, with 7 bases lining up with TRBD1. The germline V gene encodes CDR1 MNHEY and CDR2 SMNVEV (reference sequence). With 6 bases clipped from V and 3 bases from J, the junction kept 11 bases outside the gene matches. There are 15 residues in the CDR3. CDR3 DNA sequence: TGTGCCAGCAGCTACTCCCCGACAGGGAACTACGAGCAGTACTTC. This codes for CASSYSPTGNYEQYF.

This clonotype was seen at least ten times. The V and J genes are TRBV27 and TRBJ1-5; D not certain. V lost 3 bases and J 3 bases, leaving 12 bases between the germline ends. Per the germline V gene, CDR1 is MNHEY and CDR2 is SMNVEV (reference sequence). The CDR3 is 15 residues long. DNA of the CDR3: TGTGCCAGCAGTTTGTTAGGGAGTATCAATCAGCCCCAGCATTTT. Translating gives CASSLLGSINQPQHF.

The rearrangement joins TRBV4-1 to TRBJ2-1; D is undetermined. Germline CDR1 MGHRA, CDR2 YSYEKL. CDR3 length: 14 residues. Deletions cut 1 base from V and 9 bases from J, with 13 bases between. The CDR3 DNA sequence: TGCGCCAGCAGCCAAGTCGAACTCATGGGTGAGCAGTTCTTC. Protein sequence: CASSQVELMGEQFF.